Detailed here is one T cell receptor (beta chain). Its antigen is unidentified. The length of the CDR3 is 16 residues. Germline V gene sequence: CDR1 SGDLS, CDR2 YYNGEE. With V trimmed by 4 bases and J by 4 bases, 8 bases remained unmatched. Sequencing used immunoSEQ multiplex PCR; TCRdb keeps in-frame clones, though not all of them. The table has 40,000 to 55,000 clones, roughly 90% seen once. This entry is derived from a study of graft-versus-host responses after intestinal transplantation. Across the study: The transplants performed in recipients were multivisceral, liver-intestinal, or isolated intestinal. The study gave all recipients anti-thymocyte globulin induction, then tacrolimus and steroids for about three years.

General study findings and limits: Early post-transplant falls in HvG clones accompanied the peak levels of circulating GvH clones.

Here the sequenced sample was unstimulated CD4+ T cells sorted from spleen or lymph node cells, taken before transplant. The chain uses TRBV9 and TRBJ2-5, with TRBD2 identical over 12 bases. This TCR derives from a human donor who was the organ donor for an intestinal transplant. As DNA, the CDR3 is TGTGCCAGCAGCACCGGGACTAGCGGGCACGGAGAGACCCAGTACTTC. It encodes CASSTGTSGHGETQYF.